A single sample is the source of the 16 T cell receptor beta chains below, sequenced in a study of T-cell reconstitution after alpha-beta-depleted transplantation in children. The TCRbeta library incorporated unique molecular identifiers. Using its own MiXCR run on the PCR reads, TCRdb lists one record per CDR3 protein. This repertoire shows hundreds of thousands of distinct CDR3 sequences, about 11% found once; its top ten account for roughly 28%. The sample here was PBMCs, taken before TCRalphabeta/CD19-depleted stem cell transplant. These receptors all come from a child under three years old with acute myeloid leukemia, due to receive a stem cell transplant.

This clonotype was observed a few times. The chain joins TRBV20-1 to TRBJ1-5; D is ambiguous. This CDR3 is 13 amino acids long. V lost 0 bases and J lost 7, with 10 bases in between. Germline loops: CDR1 DFQATT, CDR2 SNEGSKA (reference sequence). The CDR3 DNA is TGCAGTGCTAGAGACGGGGTTAGGCAGCCCCAGCATTTT. Its protein is CSARDGVRQPQHF.

This clonotype was counted at least ten times. This sequence joins TRBV7-9 and TRBJ1-2; D gene uncertain. Germline loops: CDR1 SEHNR, CDR2 FQNEAQ (reference sequence). This CDR3 comprises 15 residues. The V end lost 8 bases, the J end lost 2 bases, and 18 bases lay between the germline ends. CDR3 amino acids: CASAPSEGPNYGYTF. CDR3 sequence (DNA): TGTGCCAGCGCTCCCTCCGAGGGCCCCAACTATGGCTACACCTTC.

This clonotype was counted at least ten times. The chain has TRBV7-2 and TRBJ2-5, with D perhaps matching TRBD2 (6 bases). CDR1 is SGHTA and CDR2 is FQGNSA in the germline V gene. The CDR3 runs to 14 residues. V shed 3 bases and J shed 1 base, with 9 bases lying between them. CDR3 in amino acids: CASSLRSGQETQYF. DNA for the CDR3: TGTGCCAGCAGCTTGCGTAGCGGCCAAGAGACCCAGTACTTC.

V is TRBV6-1 and J is TRBJ2-3, with TRBD2 matching over 7 bases. The CDR3 is 18 amino acids. Per the germline V gene, CDR1 is MNHNS and CDR2 is SASEGT. J was trimmed by 0 bases and V by 4 bases; bases with no gene match: 13. The chain's CDR3 is CASSVTASGTSSTDTQYF. The CDR3 nucleotides read TGTGCCAGCAGTGTAACGGCTAGCGGTACTTCTAGCACAGATACGCAGTATTTT.

Of note for this clonotype: This may be a read error, as it is one base from a much larger clone. V usage is TRBV11-3 and J usage is TRBJ2-1, with D possibly being TRBD2 (6 bases). The better agreement between TRBJ2-7 and the DNA end casts doubt on the J call. Germline lookup yields CDR1 SGHNT and CDR2 YENEEA. This CDR3 has 15 amino acids. CDR3 in amino acids: CASSLGGISYNEQYF. DNA of the CDR3: TGTGCCAGCAGCTTGGGGGGAATCTCCTACAATGAGCAGTACTTC.

This clonotype has a count of ten or more. V is TRBV9 and J is TRBJ2-3; perhaps TRBD2 as D (6 bases). CDR3 size: 15 residues. Trimming left V 4 bases short and J 1 base short, with 13 bases between. Germline V lookup: CDR1 SGDLS, CDR2 YYNGEE. For the CDR3, the DNA is TGTGCCAGCAGCCTCAGACTAGGGGGCACAGATACGCAGTATTTT. Amino acids: CASSLRLGGTDTQYF.

Details on this clonotype: A much bigger clone sits one base away, suggesting this may be a read error. Here the CDR3 omits its conserved ending phenylalanine or tryptophan, so a read error is the likely source. The chain links TRBV2 to TRBJ2-7; 9 bases are a match to TRBD1. The V gene end was trimmed by 8 bases and the J gene end by 3 bases; junction bases not matched to a gene: 2. The CDR3 runs 12 residues. Germline CDR1 and CDR2: SNHLY and FYNNEI. CDR3 sequence: CASSGQGYEQYL. The CDR3 DNA reads as TGTGCCAGCTCGGGACAGGGCTACGAGCAGTACCTC.

This clonotype was recorded many times. The chain links TRBV12-3 or TRBV12-4 to TRBJ2-3, with 9 bases that match TRBD2. The V gene end was trimmed by 5 bases and the J gene end by 6 bases; junction bases not matched to a gene: 12. The CDR3 has 16 amino acids. This CDR3 reads CASSTPQAGGGDTQYF. Here the CDR3 DNA reads TGTGCCAGCAGTACCCCGCAAGCGGGAGGCGGGGATACGCAGTATTTT.

The sample holds many counts of this clonotype. The CDR3 DNA is TGTGCCACCAGCGACCCCGGGGGACTAAGCTCCTACGAGCAGTACTTC. Its protein is CATSDPGGLSSYEQYF. The chain combines TRBV15 with TRBJ2-7, with 7 bases fitting TRBD2. This CDR3 has 16 amino acids. Germline V gene sequence: CDR1 LNHNV, CDR2 YYDKDF (reference sequence). Germline trimming cut 5 bases from V and 0 bases from J; bases unmatched to any gene: 10.

This clonotype was seen repeatedly, ten times or more. J is TRBJ1-2 and V is TRBV10-3, with TRBD1 as a possible D gene (6 bases). This CDR3 has 15 amino acids. Germline values: CDR1 ENHRY, CDR2 SYGVKD. Trimming took 4 bases from V and 0 from J, leaving 12 bases between them. The CDR3 is CAISAKTGPNYGYTF. The CDR3 DNA sequence: TGTGCCATCAGTGCTAAGACAGGACCTAACTATGGCTACACCTTC.

Points on this clonotype: This may stem from a read error, because a much larger clone lies one nucleotide away. The chain recombines TRBV12-3 or TRBV12-4 with TRBJ2-1, with no clear D. The CDR3 length is 14 residues. The CDR3 spells CASRLVGRANEQFF. The CDR3 nucleotides are TGTGCCAGCCGTTTAGTCGGACGGGCGAATGAGCAGTTCTTC.

This clonotype showed up many times. The rearrangement joins TRBV7-3 to TRBJ2-1; 9 nucleotides line up with TRBD1. The V gene end was trimmed by 1 base and the J gene end by 1 base; junction bases not matched to a gene: 8. Germline CDR1 reads SGHTA; CDR2 reads FQGTGA. The CDR3 length is 18 residues. CDR3 protein: CASSLRAEGQGSYNEQFF. The CDR3 DNA is TGTGCCAGCAGCTTAAGGGCTGAGGGACAGGGTTCCTACAATGAGCAGTTCTTC. Filled out from reference TRBV7-3 and TRBJ2-1, the complete variable domain reads GAGVSQTPSNKVTEKGKYVELRCDPISGHTALYWYRQSLGQGPEFLIYFQGTGAADDSGLPNDRFFAVRPEGSVSTLKIQRTERGDSAVYLCASSLRAEGQGSYNEQFFGPGTRLTVL.

This clonotype appeared many times. The chain links TRBV5-1 to TRBJ1-1, with D maybe TRBD1 (5 bases). Germline V gene sequence: CDR1 SGHRS, CDR2 YFSETQ. V shed 1 base and J shed 5 bases, with 15 bases lying between them. There are 15 residues in the CDR3. CDR3 DNA sequence: TGCGCCAGCAGCTTGTATCACGGAGGGGTGACTGAAGCTTTCTTT. This translates into CASSLYHGGVTEAFF.

This clonotype has ten or more counts. This chain connects TRBV3-1 to TRBJ1-1; maybe TRBD1 (5 bases). Germline lookup yields CDR1 LGHDT and CDR2 YNNKEL (reference sequence). This CDR3 spans 13 amino acids. The V gene lost 2 bases and the J gene lost 7 bases, with 11 bases spanning the gap. As DNA, the CDR3 is TGTGCCAGCAGCCAACAGGGCGGGGATGAAGCTTTCTTT. Its protein product is CASSQQGGDEAFF. Full variable domain (missing parts from reference TRBV3-1 and TRBJ1-1): DTAVSQTPKYLVTQMGNDKSIKCEQNLGHDTMYWYKQDSKKFLKIMFSYNNKELIINETVPNRFSPKSPDKAHLNLHINSLELGDSAVYFCASSQQGGDEAFFGQGTRLTVV.

This clonotype was seen repeatedly, ten times or more. The CDR3 spells CASSLGVREQFF. The CDR3 DNA reads as TGCGCCAGCAGCTTGGGAGTGAGAGAGCAGTTCTTC. J is TRBJ2-1 and V is TRBV5-1; D unclear. The CDR3 totals 12 residues. Trimming removed 0 bases from V and 10 bases from J, with 8 bases in between. Germline CDR1 is SGHRS and CDR2 is YFSETQ.

This clonotype was seen at least ten times. The chain carries TRBV5-5 and TRBJ2-2; 7 nucleotides agree with TRBD2. Germline V gene sequence: CDR1 SGHKS, CDR2 YYEKEE (reference sequence). The CDR3 has 16 residues. After removal of 0 bases from V and 1 base from J, the junction contained 3 bases not matched to a gene. The CDR3 DNA is TGTGCCAGCAGCTTGGCGGCTAGCGGGAACACCGGGGAGCTGTTTTTT. Translating gives CASSLAASGNTGELFF.